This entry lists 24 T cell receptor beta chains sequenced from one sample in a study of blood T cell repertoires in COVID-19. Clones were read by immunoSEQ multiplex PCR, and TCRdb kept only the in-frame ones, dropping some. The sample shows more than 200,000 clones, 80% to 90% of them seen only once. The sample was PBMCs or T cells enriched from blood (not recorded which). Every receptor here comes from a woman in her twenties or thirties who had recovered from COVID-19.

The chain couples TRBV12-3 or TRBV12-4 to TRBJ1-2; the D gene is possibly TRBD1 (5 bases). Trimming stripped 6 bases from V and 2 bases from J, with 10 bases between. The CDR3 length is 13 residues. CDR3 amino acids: CASSKRDNYGYTF. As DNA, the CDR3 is TGTGCCAGCAGCAAGCGGGACAACTATGGCTACACCTTC.

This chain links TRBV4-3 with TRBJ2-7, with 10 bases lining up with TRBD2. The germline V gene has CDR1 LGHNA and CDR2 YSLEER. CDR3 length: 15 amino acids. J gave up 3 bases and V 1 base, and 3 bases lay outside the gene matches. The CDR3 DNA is TGCGCCAGCAGCCAAGGCCTAGCGGGAGTCTACGAGCAGTACTTC. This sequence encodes CASSQGLAGVYEQYF.

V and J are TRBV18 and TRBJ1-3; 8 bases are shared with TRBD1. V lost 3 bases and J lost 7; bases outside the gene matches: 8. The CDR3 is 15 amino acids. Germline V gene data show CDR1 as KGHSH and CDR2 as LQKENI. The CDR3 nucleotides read TGTGCCAGCTCACCCGGACAGGGACGATGGAACACCATATATTTT. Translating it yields CASSPGQGRWNTIYF.

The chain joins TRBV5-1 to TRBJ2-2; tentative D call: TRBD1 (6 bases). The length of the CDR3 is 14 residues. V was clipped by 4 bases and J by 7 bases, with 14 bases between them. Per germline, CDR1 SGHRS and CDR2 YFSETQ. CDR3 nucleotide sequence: TGCGCCAGCAGCCGTAGACAGGATAACGGGGAGCTGTTTTTT. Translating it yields CASSRRQDNGELFF. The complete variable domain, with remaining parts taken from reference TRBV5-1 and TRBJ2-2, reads KAGVTQTPRYLIKTRGQQVTLSCSPISGHRSVSWYQQTPGQGLQFLFEYFSETQRNKGNFPGRFSGRQFSNSRSEMNVSTLELGDSALYLCASSRRQDNGELFFGEGSRLTVL.

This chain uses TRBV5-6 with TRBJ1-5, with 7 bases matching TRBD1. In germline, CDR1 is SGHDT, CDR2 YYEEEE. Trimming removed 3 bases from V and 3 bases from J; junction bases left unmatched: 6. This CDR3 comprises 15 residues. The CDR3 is CASSYRTGVNQPQHF. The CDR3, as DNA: TGTGCCAGCAGCTACCGTACAGGGGTCAATCAGCCCCAGCATTTT.

The CDR3 is CASSYTSSTSQYF. The CDR3 DNA sequence: TGTGCCAGCAGTTACACTTCTAGCACTTCGCAGTATTTT. This chain links TRBV6-5 with TRBJ2-3, with a possible D match to TRBD2 (5 bases). The ends were cut back, 2 bases at V and 10 bases at J, with 13 bases in the middle. The CDR3 totals 13 residues. CDR1 is MNHEY, CDR2 SVGAGI, per germline.

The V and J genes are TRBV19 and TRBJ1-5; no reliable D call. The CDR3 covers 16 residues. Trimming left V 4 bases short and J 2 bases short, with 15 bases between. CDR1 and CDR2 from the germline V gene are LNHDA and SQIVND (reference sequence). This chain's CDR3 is CASSTSGRPGNQPQHF. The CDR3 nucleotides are TGTGCCAGTAGTACAAGCGGGAGGCCTGGCAATCAGCCCCAGCATTTT.

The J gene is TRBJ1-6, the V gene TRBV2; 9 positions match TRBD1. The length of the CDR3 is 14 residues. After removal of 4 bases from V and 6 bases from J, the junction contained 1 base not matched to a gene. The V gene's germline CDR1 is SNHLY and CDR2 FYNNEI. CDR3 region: CASSAGQGNSPLHF. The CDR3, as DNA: TGTGCCAGCAGTGCGGGACAGGGTAATTCACCCCTCCACTTT.

The CDR3 region has the DNA TGTGCCAGCAGTTTATGGGTACTAGCGGACTTCACCGGGGAGCTGTTTTTT. Translated, it gives CASSLWVLADFTGELFF. The V gene is TRBV28, the J gene TRBJ2-2; 8 positions match TRBD2. CDR3 size: 17 residues. Germline V CDR1 and CDR2: MDHEN, SYDVKM. V was clipped by 0 bases and J by 4 bases; unmatched bases: 7.

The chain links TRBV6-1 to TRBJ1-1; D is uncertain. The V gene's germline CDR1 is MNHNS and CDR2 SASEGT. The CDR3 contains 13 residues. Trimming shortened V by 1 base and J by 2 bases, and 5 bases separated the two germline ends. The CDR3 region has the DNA TGTGCCAGCAGTGAAGTCCAAAACACTGAAGCTTTCTTT. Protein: CASSEVQNTEAFF.

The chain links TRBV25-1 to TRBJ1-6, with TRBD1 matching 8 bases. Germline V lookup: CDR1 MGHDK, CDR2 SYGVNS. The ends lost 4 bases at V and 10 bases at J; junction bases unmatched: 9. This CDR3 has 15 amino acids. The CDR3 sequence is CASSAPGGLESPLHF. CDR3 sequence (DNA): TGTGCCAGCAGTGCGCCAGGGGGCTTAGAGTCACCCCTCCACTTT.

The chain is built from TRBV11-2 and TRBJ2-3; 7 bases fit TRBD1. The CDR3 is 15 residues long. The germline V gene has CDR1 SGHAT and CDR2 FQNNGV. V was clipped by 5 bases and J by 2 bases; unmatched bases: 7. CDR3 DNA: TGTGCCAGCAGCCTTAGGGGGCAAGTCACAGATACGCAGTATTTT. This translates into CASSLRGQVTDTQYF.

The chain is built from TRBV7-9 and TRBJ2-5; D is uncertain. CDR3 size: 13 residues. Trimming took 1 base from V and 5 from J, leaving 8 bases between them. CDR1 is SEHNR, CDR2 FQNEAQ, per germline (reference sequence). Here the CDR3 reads CASSLGGLETQYF. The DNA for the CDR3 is TGTGCCAGCAGCTTAGGAGGATTGGAGACCCAGTACTTC.

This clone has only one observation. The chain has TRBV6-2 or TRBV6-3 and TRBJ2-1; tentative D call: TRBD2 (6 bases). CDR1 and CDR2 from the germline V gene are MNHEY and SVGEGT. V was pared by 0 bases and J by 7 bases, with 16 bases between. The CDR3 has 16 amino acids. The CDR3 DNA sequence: TGTGCCAGCAGTTACTCTTCAATGGGAGGCGGAAATGAGCAGTTCTTC. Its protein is CASSYSSMGGGNEQFF.

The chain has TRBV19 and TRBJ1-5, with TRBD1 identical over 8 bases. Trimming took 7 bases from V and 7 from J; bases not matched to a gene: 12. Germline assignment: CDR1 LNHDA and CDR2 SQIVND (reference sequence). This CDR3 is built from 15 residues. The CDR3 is CASIDFGQGGQPQHF. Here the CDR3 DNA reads TGTGCCAGTATCGATTTCGGACAGGGAGGCCAGCCCCAGCATTTT.

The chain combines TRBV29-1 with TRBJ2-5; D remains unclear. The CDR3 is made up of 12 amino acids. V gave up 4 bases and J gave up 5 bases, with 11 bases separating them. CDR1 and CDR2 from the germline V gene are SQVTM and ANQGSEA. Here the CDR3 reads CSVASLGETQYF. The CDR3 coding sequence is TGCAGCGTTGCATCCCTCGGGGAGACCCAGTACTTC. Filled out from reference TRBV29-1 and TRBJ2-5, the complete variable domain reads SAVISQKPSRDICQRGTSLTIQCQVDSQVTMMFWYRQQPGQSLTLIATANQGSEATYESGFVIDKFPISRPNLTFSTLTVSNMSPEDSSIYLCSVASLGETQYFGPGTRLLVL.

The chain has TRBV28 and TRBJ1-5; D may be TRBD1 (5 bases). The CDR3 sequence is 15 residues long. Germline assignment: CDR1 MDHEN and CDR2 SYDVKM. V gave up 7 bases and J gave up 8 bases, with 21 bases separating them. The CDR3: CASTLGEGISKPQHF. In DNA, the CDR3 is TGTGCCAGCACCTTAGGGGAGGGTATCAGCAAGCCCCAGCATTTT.

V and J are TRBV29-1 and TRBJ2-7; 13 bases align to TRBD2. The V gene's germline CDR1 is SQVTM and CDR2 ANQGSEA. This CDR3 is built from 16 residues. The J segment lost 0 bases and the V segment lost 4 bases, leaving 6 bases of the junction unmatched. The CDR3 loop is CSVGTSGSSLSYEQYF. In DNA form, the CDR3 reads TGCAGCGTTGGGACTAGCGGGAGTTCGCTCTCCTACGAGCAGTACTTC.

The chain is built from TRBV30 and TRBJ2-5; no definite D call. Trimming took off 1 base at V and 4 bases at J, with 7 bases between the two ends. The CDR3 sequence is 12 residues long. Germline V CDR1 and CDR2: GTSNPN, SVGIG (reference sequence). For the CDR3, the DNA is TGTGCCTGGAGTGGTGGCCTAGAGACCCAGTACTTC. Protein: CAWSGGLETQYF.

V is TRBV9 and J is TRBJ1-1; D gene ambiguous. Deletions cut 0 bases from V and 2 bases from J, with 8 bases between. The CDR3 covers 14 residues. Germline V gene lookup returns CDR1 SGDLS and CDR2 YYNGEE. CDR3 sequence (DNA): TGTGCCAGCAGCGTAGAGGGAGAAAACACTGAAGCTTTCTTT. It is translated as CASSVEGENTEAFF.

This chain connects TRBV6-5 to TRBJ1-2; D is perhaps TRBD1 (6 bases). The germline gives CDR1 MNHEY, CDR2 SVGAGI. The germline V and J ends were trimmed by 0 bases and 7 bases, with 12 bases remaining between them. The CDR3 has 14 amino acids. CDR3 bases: TGTGCCAGCAGTTACTCGAGGGGGGGCTCTGGCTACACCTTC. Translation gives CASSYSRGGSGYTF.

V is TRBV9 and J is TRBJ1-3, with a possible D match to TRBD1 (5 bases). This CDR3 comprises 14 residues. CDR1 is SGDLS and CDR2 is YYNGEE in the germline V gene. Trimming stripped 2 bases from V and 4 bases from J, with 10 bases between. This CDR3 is CASSVGGNGNTIYF. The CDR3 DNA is TGTGCCAGCAGCGTGGGGGGGAACGGAAACACCATATATTTT.

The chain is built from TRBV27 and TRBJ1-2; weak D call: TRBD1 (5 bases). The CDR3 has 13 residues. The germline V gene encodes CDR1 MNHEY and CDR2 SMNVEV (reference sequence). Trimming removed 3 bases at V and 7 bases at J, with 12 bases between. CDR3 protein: CASSLSREGGYTF. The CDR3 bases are TGTGCCAGCAGTTTGAGCAGGGAAGGTGGCTACACCTTC.

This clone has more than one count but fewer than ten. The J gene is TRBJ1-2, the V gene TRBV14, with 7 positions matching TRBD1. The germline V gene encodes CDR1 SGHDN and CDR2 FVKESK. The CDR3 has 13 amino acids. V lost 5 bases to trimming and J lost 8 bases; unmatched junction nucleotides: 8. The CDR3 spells CASSSLTGEGYTF. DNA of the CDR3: TGTGCCAGCAGCTCTCTTACAGGGGAAGGCTACACCTTC.